Following are 18 T cell receptor beta chains from one sample sequenced in a study of response to subunit inactivated influenza vaccine. TCRdb processed the RT-PCR reads anew with MiXCR; each CDR3 protein has one entry. In the table there are 150,000 to 200,000 distinct CDR3 sequences, roughly 12% of which are singletons. The same data also went into a second study, on T cells expressing NK-cell markers. That report notes: Libraries used 5'RACE template switching adding universal primer site and UMIs.

The specimen comprised CD8+ T cells sorted from PBMCs, sampled approximately 13 days after vaccination. These receptors were collected from a man aged 45-65 years who received an inactivated influenza vaccine.

The gene calls are TRBV10-3 and TRBJ2-3; 10 bases map to TRBD1. This CDR3 is 17 amino acids long. With V trimmed by 6 bases and J by 1 base, 10 bases remained unmatched. Germline assignment: CDR1 ENHRY and CDR2 SYGVKD. The CDR3 DNA reads as TGTGCCATCAGGGACAGGGGGTCTGTATTGGGCACAGATACGCAGTATTTT. This translates into CAIRDRGSVLGTDTQYF.

The chain carries TRBV4-3 and TRBJ1-1; 10 bases align to TRBD1. This CDR3 contains 14 residues. Per the germline V gene, CDR1 is LGHNA and CDR2 is YSLEER. The J segment lost 6 bases and the V segment lost 1 base, leaving 2 bases of the junction unmatched. CDR3 DNA: TGCGCCAGCAGCCAAGGGACAGGGGGACCTGAAGCTTTCTTT. Its protein product is CASSQGTGGPEAFF.

The V gene is TRBV4-1, the J gene TRBJ2-7, with TRBD1 identical over 7 bases. The CDR3 runs 14 residues. Germline trimming cut 3 bases from V and 3 bases from J; bases unmatched to any gene: 5. Germline loops: CDR1 MGHRA, CDR2 YSYEKL. This CDR3 is CASSHLGQNYEQYF. The CDR3 DNA reads TGCGCCAGCAGCCATCTGGGACAGAACTACGAGCAGTACTTC.

The chain joins TRBV20-1 to TRBJ2-7, with TRBD1 matching over 10 bases. With 2 bases clipped from V and 6 bases from J, the junction kept 7 bases outside the gene matches. Germline V gives CDR1 DFQATT, CDR2 SNEGSKA (reference sequence). The CDR3 runs to 14 residues. This CDR3 is CSARILDRGGEQYF. The CDR3 nucleotides read TGCAGTGCTAGAATCCTGGACAGGGGGGGCGAGCAGTACTTC.

The table lists this clonotype with a few counts. This chain joins TRBV12-3 or TRBV12-4 and TRBJ1-5; D perhaps matches TRBD1 (6 bases). Deletions cut 5 bases from V and 6 bases from J, with 20 bases between. The CDR3 has 16 residues. The CDR3 reads CASSPIHPGAGQPQHF. CDR3 sequence (DNA): TGTGCCAGCAGTCCCATACACCCGGGGGCTGGTCAGCCCCAGCATTTT.

In its sample, this clonotype was seen a few times. The V and J genes are TRBV20-1 and TRBJ2-7; 9 bases line up with TRBD2. V trimming: 3 bases; J trimming: 4 bases; junction bases outside the gene matches: 4. The CDR3 is made up of 13 amino acids. From germline, CDR1 is DFQATT and CDR2 SNEGSKA (reference sequence). CDR3 in amino acids: CSARGTSRYEQYF. CDR3 nucleotide sequence: TGCAGTGCTAGGGGGACTAGCCGGTACGAGCAGTACTTC.

The chain couples TRBV4-2 to TRBJ2-5, with TRBD1 matching over 9 bases. CDR3 size: 15 residues. V gave up 5 bases and J gave up 2 bases; unmatched junction bases: 6. Per the germline V gene, CDR1 is LGHNA and CDR2 is YNFKEQ. The CDR3 DNA reads as TGTGCCAGCAGCGATCGGACAGGGGAACAAGAGACCCAGTACTTC. Its translation: CASSDRTGEQETQYF.

This clonotype has just a few counts. The chain is built from TRBV3-1 and TRBJ1-5; D gene uncertain. Germline V lookup: CDR1 LGHDT, CDR2 YNNKEL (reference sequence). The V end was cut by 3 bases, the J end by 0 bases, with 9 bases between. The CDR3 is made up of 15 amino acids. CDR3 coding DNA: TGTGCCAGCAGCCACGGATTTAATAGCAATCAGCCCCAGCATTTT. Amino acid sequence: CASSHGFNSNQPQHF.

Many counts were recorded for this clonotype. V usage is TRBV29-1 and J usage is TRBJ1-1; D not certain. The CDR3 is 13 residues long. Germline V gene lookup returns CDR1 SQVTM and CDR2 ANQGSEA. The ends were cut back, 1 base at V and 1 base at J, with 7 bases in the middle. As DNA, the CDR3 is TGCAGCGTTGAAGCTGGCGGGAACACTGAAGCTTTCTTT. Amino acid sequence: CSVEAGGNTEAFF.

The rearrangement uses TRBV29-1 and TRBJ2-1, with D possibly TRBD2 on 5 matching bases. The germline V gene has CDR1 SQVTM and CDR2 ANQGSEA. Trimming removed 7 bases at V and 9 bases at J, with 10 bases between. CDR3 length: 10 residues. The CDR3 reads CSATTSEQFF. The CDR3 nucleotides read TGCAGCGCCACCACTAGTGAGCAGTTCTTC.

The J gene is TRBJ2-7, the V gene TRBV10-3, with 10 bases lining up with TRBD2. Germline trimming cut 2 bases from V and 6 bases from J; bases unmatched to any gene: 10. Germline V gene lookup returns CDR1 ENHRY and CDR2 SYGVKD. This CDR3 has 16 residues. CDR3 in amino acids: CAISEREREGRAEQYF. The CDR3 DNA reads as TGTGCCATCAGTGAGAGAGAGCGGGAGGGCCGTGCCGAGCAGTACTTC.

This chain uses TRBV15 with TRBJ2-1; D tentatively fits TRBD1 or TRBD2 (5 bases each). CDR1 is LNHNV, CDR2 YYDKDF, per germline (reference sequence). This CDR3 comprises 16 residues. V lost 5 bases, J lost 4 bases, and 18 bases lay in between. CDR3 DNA sequence: TGTGCCACCAGCCGCCGCCGGGACCAAGGATACAATGAGCAGTTCTTC. Its protein product is CATSRRRDQGYNEQFF.

In this sample, this clonotype turned up many times. V and J are TRBV24-1 and TRBJ2-3, with D possibly matching TRBD2 (5 bases). Trimming stripped 4 bases from V and 4 bases from J, with 17 bases between. The CDR3 length is 16 residues. Germline CDR1 reads KGHDR; CDR2 reads SFDVKD. This CDR3 reads CATSETPARAADTQYF. CDR3 bases: TGTGCCACCAGTGAGACACCAGCGAGGGCTGCAGATACGCAGTATTTT.

The chain employs TRBV21-1 and TRBJ2-7. TRBV21-1 is classified as a pseudogene. The CDR3 runs 14 residues. The CDR3 DNA is TGTGACAGCAGCAAAGTTAGACCGTCCTACGAGCAGTACTTC. It codes for CDSSKVRPSYEQYF.

Concerning this clonotype itself: At one boundary the junction diverges from the germline segment, which might be a read error. V and J are TRBV7-2 and TRBJ2-5; D gene uncertain. The CDR3 runs 12 residues. CDR1 is SGHTA, CDR2 FQGNSA, per germline. The CDR3, as DNA: TGTGCCAGCAGCTTAGGGTACGAGACCCACTACTTC. Translating gives CASSLGYETHYF.

This clonotype turned up a few times. V and J are TRBV7-6 and TRBJ2-3, with 8 bases that match TRBD1. Germline values: CDR1 SGHVS, CDR2 FNYEAQ. The CDR3 covers 14 residues. J gave up 6 bases and V 4 bases, and 6 bases lay outside the gene matches. In DNA, the CDR3 is TGTGCCAGCAGCTGGCAGGGGGCCGGTGATACGCAGTATTTT. It yields the protein CASSWQGAGDTQYF.

This clonotype came up a few times. The chain couples TRBV6-1 to TRBJ1-1; D gene unclear. Looked up from germline, CDR1 is MNHNS and CDR2 is SASEGT. Trimming removed 6 bases at V and 0 bases at J, with 11 bases between. The CDR3 totals 14 residues. The CDR3 region is CASRTPDMNTEAFF. CDR3 DNA sequence: TGTGCCAGCAGAACCCCCGACATGAACACTGAAGCTTTCTTT.

This clonotype was observed at least ten times. This chain uses TRBV4-3 with TRBJ2-1; 14 bases match TRBD2. J gave up 8 bases and V 3 bases, and 12 bases lay outside the gene matches. CDR3 length: 18 amino acids. The germline V gene encodes CDR1 LGHNA and CDR2 YSLEER. The CDR3, as DNA: TGCGCCAGCAGCCACACATTCGGGACTAGCGGGAGCGGCCATGAGCAGTTCTTC. It yields the protein CASSHTFGTSGSGHEQFF.